The 2 T cell receptor beta chains presented below share a single source sample, sequenced in a study of tumor and adjacent non-tumor tissue in lung cancer. No cell sorting was done before RNA was extracted from the tissue. TCRbeta libraries were built with three rounds of nested PCR, modified from ARM-PCR. Using its own MiXCR run on the multiplex PCR reads, TCRdb lists one record per CDR3 protein. The sample includes 65,000 to 80,000 distinct CDR3 sequences, roughly 72% of them seen just once. Sample: lung tumor tissue. Receptors were obtained from a man in his sixties with non-small cell lung cancer.

With respect to this clonotype: An end of the junction differs from the germline gene, which may be a read error. The chain recombines TRBV20-1 with TRBJ2-1; 12 positions match TRBD2. This CDR3 contains 14 residues. Germline CDR1 DFQATT, CDR2 SNEGSKA (reference sequence). CDR3 loop: CSACGLAGYNEQSF. The CDR3 DNA reads TGCAGTGCTTGCGGACTAGCGGGGTACAATGAGCAGTCCTTC.

With respect to this clonotype: The junction departs from the called germline gene at one end, perhaps through a read error. The chain joins TRBV20-1 to TRBJ1-1; D is uncertain. Germline CDR1 and CDR2: DFQATT and SNEGSKA (reference sequence). The CDR3 has 14 amino acids. CDR3 DNA: TGCAGTGCTAAAGACGGGCAAGGTGCAACTGAAACTTTCTTT. Its protein product is CSAKDGQGATETFF.